This paragraph covers one T cell receptor beta chain sequence. Its antigen is unknown. Clones were read by immunoSEQ multiplex PCR, and TCRdb kept only the in-frame ones, dropping some. The data show about 690,000 clones, roughly 87% seen once. CD45RO+ cells and CCR7-negative CD45RA+ TemRA cells were combined as CD8 memory. This record belongs to a study of shared clonotypes between healthy human individuals. In the study overall: Two female and three male donors aged 18 to 49 were enrolled.

Points from the study as a whole: Several donors held 5% to 5.5% of naive CD4 clonotypes in common.

The J segment lost 6 bases and the V segment lost 6 bases, leaving 9 bases of the junction unmatched. The CDR3 sequence is 15 residues long. The V gene's germline CDR1 is MDHEN and CDR2 SYDVKM. This clonotype was sampled from a man in his late teens or twenties in good health. Some clones in this sample may be carry-over from other donors' samples. The chain joins TRBV28 to TRBJ2-2; 8 positions agree with TRBD1. Sequencing used memory CD8+ T cells from PBMCs. Subset meaning: CD45RO+ cells pooled with CCR7-negative TemRA cells. In DNA form, the CDR3 reads TGTGCCAGCAGCTTACCGACAGGGGTCTCCGGGGAGCTGTTTTTT. Residues: CASSLPTGVSGELFF. Combining the CDR3 with reference TRBV28 and TRBJ2-2 gives the whole variable domain DVKVTQSSRYLVKRTGEKVFLECVQDMDHENMFWYRQDPGLGLRLIYFSYDVKMKEKGDIPEGYSVSREKKERFSLILESASTNQTSMYLCASSLPTGVSGELFFGEGSRLTVL.